This T cell receptor (beta chain) stems from a study of blood T cell repertoires in COVID-19. Turning to the study itself: Samples of COVID-19 (acute and convalescent) were obtained from the United States, Italy and Spain. The cDNA or gDNA used as material had been derived from T cells, B-cell-depleted T cells, or PBMCs.

The CDR3 runs to 14 residues. Germline loops: CDR1 SNHLY, CDR2 FYNNEI. J was trimmed by 5 bases and V by 4 bases; bases with no gene match: 5. Authors' analysis steps: Counts of nucleated cells, estimated from reference gene primer amplification, were obtained. The protocol was immunoSEQ multiplex PCR, while the TCRdb copy is restricted to in-frame clones and leaves out a portion. The DNA was the basis for D and trimming; V, J and clone size are from that table. The sample gives under 80,000 clones, 65% to 90% of which show up once; over 5% is in the top ten. Only one count was recorded for this clone.

The sequence came from a woman between 55 and 75 years old with acute or convalescent COVID-19. The material sequenced was peripheral blood. V is TRBV2 and J is TRBJ1-5; TRBD1 matches at 7 bases. The CDR3 DNA reads as TGTGCCAGCAGTGGACAGGGTATGGATCAGCCCCAGCATTTT. Amino acids: CASSGQGMDQPQHF.